The rows below give T cell receptor beta chains drawn from one sample of a study of tumor and adjacent non-tumor tissue in lung cancer. In TCRdb, the multiplex PCR reads were re-called with MiXCR into one record per CDR3 protein. Among about 80,000 distinct CDR3 sequences listed, approximately 80% were seen once. The sequenced sample consisted of distant non-tumor lung tissue. These receptors all stem from a man aged 55 to 70 with non-small cell lung cancer. CDR3s include the opening cysteine and the closing phenylalanine or tryptophan. Each record gives: CDR3 length, J gene, V gene, clone size, D gene, CDR3 protein, CDR3 DNA. A D gene is named only where the DNA matches it firmly. Clone sizes are given selectively: once, few, many, or a class where the clone is expanded.

len: 13
j_gene: TRBJ2-1
v_gene: TRBV11-3
abundance: medium-sized
d_gene: -
CDR3aa: CASSRTVDNEQFF
CDR3nt: TGTGCCAGCAGCCGGACAGTCGACAATGAGCAGTTCTTC

len: 10
j_gene: TRBJ1-1
v_gene: TRBV5-5
abundance: once
d_gene: -
CDR3aa: CASSMIEAFF
CDR3nt: TGTGCCAGTAGCATGATTGAAGCTTTCTTT

len: 16
j_gene: TRBJ2-5
v_gene: TRBV20-1
abundance: -
d_gene: TRBD2
CDR3aa: CSARGEGSGQQVTHYF
CDR3nt: TGCAGTGCTAGAGGGGAGGGTAGCGGGCAGCAAGTGACCCACTACTTC

len: 15
j_gene: TRBJ1-5
v_gene: TRBV5-4
abundance: -
d_gene: -
CDR3aa: CASSFFVGSSQPQHF
CDR3nt: TGTGCCAGCAGCTTTTTTGTGGGAAGCAGTCAGCCCCAGCATTTT

len: 14
j_gene: TRBJ2-2
v_gene: TRBV4-3
abundance: -
d_gene: TRBD1
CDR3aa: CANQTGAGTGELFF
CDR3nt: TGCGCCAATCAGACAGGGGCGGGTACCGGGGAGCTGTTTTTT

len: 15
j_gene: TRBJ2-3
v_gene: TRBV6-1
abundance: -
d_gene: TRBD2
CDR3aa: CTSMSGDGRTDTQYF
CDR3nt: TGTACCAGCATGTCGGGTGACGGGAGGACAGATACGCAGTATTTT

len: 15
j_gene: TRBJ1-4
v_gene: TRBV28
abundance: few
d_gene: -
CDR3aa: CASSLQVLEREKLFF
CDR3nt: TGTGCCAGCTCCCTCCAGGTGTTAGAGAGAGAAAAACTGTTTTTT

len: 19
j_gene: TRBJ2-3
v_gene: TRBV11-2
abundance: -
d_gene: TRBD2
CDR3aa: CASSPRQGTASGRIDMQYF
CDR3nt: TGTGCCAGCAGCCCGAGACAGGGGACGGCTAGCGGGAGAATAGATATGCAGTATTTT

len: 13
j_gene: TRBJ1-2
v_gene: TRBV4-1
abundance: once
d_gene: -
CDR3aa: CASSQEFFDGYTF
CDR3nt: TGCGCCAGCAGCCAAGAGTTCTTTGATGGCTACACCTTC

len: 19
j_gene: TRBJ2-6
v_gene: TRBV11-2
abundance: -
d_gene: -
CDR3aa: CASSLAPKNRPSGANVLTF
CDR3nt: TGTGCCAGCAGCTTAGCTCCAAAGAACAGGCCATCTGGGGCCAACGTCCTGACTTTC

len: 12
j_gene: TRBJ2-3
v_gene: TRBV12-3/TRBV12-4
abundance: -
d_gene: -
CDR3aa: CGTPVSTDTQYF
CDR3nt: TGTGGCACCCCCGTTAGCACAGATACGCAGTATTTT

len: 14
j_gene: TRBJ2-2
v_gene: TRBV6-2/TRBV6-3
abundance: -
d_gene: -
CDR3aa: CARRSYRETGELFF
CDR3nt: TGTGCCAGAAGATCCTACAGGGAAACCGGGGAGCTGTTTTTT

len: 16
j_gene: TRBJ2-2
v_gene: TRBV5-1
abundance: few
d_gene: TRBD2
CDR3aa: CASARLAGDRTGELFF
CDR3nt: TGCGCCTCTGCGAGGCTAGCGGGAGATCGGACCGGGGAGCTGTTTTTT

len: 12
j_gene: TRBJ2-5
v_gene: TRBV6-5
abundance: -
d_gene: TRBD1
CDR3aa: CASRDRAETQYF
CDR3nt: TGTGCCAGCCGGGACAGGGCAGAGACCCAGTACTTC

len: 14
j_gene: TRBJ1-1
v_gene: TRBV6-5
abundance: -
d_gene: -
CDR3aa: CASKGHGDMTEAFF
CDR3nt: TGTGCCAGCAAGGGACATGGAGATATGACTGAGGCTTTCTTT

len: 15
j_gene: TRBJ2-1
v_gene: TRBV6-2/TRBV6-3
abundance: -
d_gene: -
CDR3aa: CASGTLARGWHEQFF
CDR3nt: TGTGCCAGCGGTACCTTGGCACGGGGATGGCATGAGCAGTTCTTC

len: 15
j_gene: TRBJ1-4
v_gene: TRBV11-1
abundance: -
d_gene: -
CDR3aa: CTSSGGSPRGEKLFF
CDR3nt: TGTACCAGCAGTGGTGGTTCCCCCCGAGGTGAAAAACTGTTTTTT

len: 17
j_gene: TRBJ2-3
v_gene: TRBV4-2
abundance: -
d_gene: TRBD2
CDR3aa: CASSQDGPSGGTDRQYF
CDR3nt: TGTGCCAGCAGCCAAGATGGCCCTAGCGGTGGTACAGATAGGCAGTATTTT

len: 14
j_gene: TRBJ1-1
v_gene: TRBV11-2
abundance: -
d_gene: -
CDR3aa: CASSLTERGTEPVF
CDR3nt: TGTGCCAGCAGCTTGACAGAGAGAGGGACTGAACCTGTCTTT

len: 17
j_gene: TRBJ1-1
v_gene: TRBV5-4
abundance: -
d_gene: TRBD1
CDR3aa: CTGSAGRQGRGDTEAFF
CDR3nt: TGTACCGGCAGCGCCGGTCGACAGGGACGAGGGGACACTGAAGCTTTCTTT

len: 14
j_gene: TRBJ1-1
v_gene: TRBV6-1
abundance: large
d_gene: -
CDR3aa: CASRSGHLNTEAFF
CDR3nt: TGTGCCAGCAGGTCGGGACATCTAAACACTGAAGCTTTCTTT

len: 15
j_gene: TRBJ1-4
v_gene: TRBV6-5
abundance: -
d_gene: TRBD1
CDR3aa: CASSFSTGIYEKLFF
CDR3nt: TGTGCCAGCAGTTTCTCGACAGGGATTTATGAAAAACTGTTTTTT

len: 15
j_gene: TRBJ1-4
v_gene: TRBV6-1
abundance: -
d_gene: -
CDR3aa: CASSEATGTNEKLFF
CDR3nt: TGTGCCAGCAGTGAAGCCACCGGTACTAATGAAAAACTGTTTTTT

len: 15
j_gene: TRBJ2-2
v_gene: TRBV20-1
abundance: -
d_gene: TRBD2
CDR3aa: CIARDLAGDTGELFF
CDR3nt: TGCATTGCTAGAGACCTAGCGGGAGACACTGGGGAGCTGTTTTTT

len: 15
j_gene: TRBJ2-7
v_gene: TRBV6-2/TRBV6-3
abundance: -
d_gene: -
CDR3aa: CVSSTGTASSYEQYF
CDR3nt: TGTGTCAGCAGTACCGGGACTGCAAGCTCCTACGAGCAGTACTTC

len: 13
j_gene: TRBJ1-2
v_gene: TRBV20-1
abundance: many
d_gene: -
CDR3aa: CSAREQGKYGYTF
CDR3nt: TGCAGTGCTAGAGAACAGGGAAAATATGGCTACACCTTC

len: 16
j_gene: TRBJ2-3
v_gene: TRBV6-2/TRBV6-3
abundance: -
d_gene: -
CDR3aa: CASSYPAAKGTDTQYF
CDR3nt: TGTGCCAGCAGTTACCCGGCCGCGAAAGGGACAGATACGCAGTATTTT

len: 16
j_gene: TRBJ1-2
v_gene: TRBV4-1
abundance: -
d_gene: TRBD1
CDR3aa: CATSLGGTGDYYGYTF
CDR3nt: TGCGCCACCAGCCTCGGTGGAACAGGGGACTACTATGGCTACACTTTC

len: 15
j_gene: TRBJ1-6
v_gene: TRBV11-2
abundance: -
d_gene: -
CDR3aa: CTSSLGGNNYSPLHF
CDR3nt: TGTACCAGCAGCTTAGGAGGGAACAATTATTCACCCCTCCACTTT

len: 14
j_gene: TRBJ2-3
v_gene: TRBV5-1
abundance: -
d_gene: -
CDR3aa: CASSAQGGIDKQYF
CDR3nt: TGCGCCAGCAGCGCTCAGGGGGGGATAGATAAGCAGTATTTT

len: 17
j_gene: TRBJ1-5
v_gene: TRBV28
abundance: -
d_gene: -
CDR3aa: CASSLLYTGKWGQPQHF
CDR3nt: TGTGCCAGCAGTTTATTATATACGGGGAAATGGGGTCAGCCCCAGCATTTT

len: 17
j_gene: TRBJ2-1
v_gene: TRBV6-2/TRBV6-3
abundance: -
d_gene: TRBD2
CDR3aa: CASSYSLGTGGMNEQFF
CDR3nt: TGTGCCAGCAGTTACTCCCTGGGAACGGGAGGCATGAACGAGCAGTTCTTC

len: 13
j_gene: TRBJ2-5
v_gene: TRBV20-1
abundance: once
d_gene: TRBD2
CDR3aa: CTAKGGGQETQYF
CDR3nt: TGCACTGCTAAGGGCGGGGGGCAAGAAACCCAGTACTTC

len: 16
j_gene: TRBJ2-3
v_gene: TRBV11-2
abundance: -
d_gene: -
CDR3aa: CASSLVSGVAADTRHF
CDR3nt: TGTGCCAGCAGCTTAGTATCAGGGGTAGCTGCAGATACGCGGCATTTT

len: 16
j_gene: TRBJ2-3
v_gene: TRBV11-3
abundance: -
d_gene: -
CDR3aa: CTISLVTGGRTYTQYF
CDR3nt: TGTACCATCAGCTTAGTTACCGGTGGGCGGACATATACGCAGTATTTT

len: 14
j_gene: TRBJ2-3
v_gene: TRBV6-2/TRBV6-3
abundance: -
d_gene: -
CDR3aa: CVSSSPRLGDTQYF
CDR3nt: TGTGTCAGCAGTTCCCCCCGCCTCGGGGATACGCAGTATTTT

len: 16
j_gene: TRBJ2-1
v_gene: TRBV4-2
abundance: -
d_gene: -
CDR3aa: CASSHERSRSYNEQFF
CDR3nt: TGCGCCAGCAGCCATGAGCGGTCCAGATCCTACAATGAGCAGTTCTTC

len: 16
j_gene: TRBJ1-2
v_gene: TRBV6-4
abundance: few
d_gene: TRBD1
CDR3aa: CASSDSGQGPNYGYTF
CDR3nt: TGTGCCAGCAGTGACTCGGGACAGGGGCCAAACTATGGCTACACCTTC

len: 12
j_gene: TRBJ1-1
v_gene: TRBV20-1
abundance: -
d_gene: -
CDR3aa: CSVIRRNTEAFF
CDR3nt: TGCAGTGTTATACGGAGGAACACTGAAGCTTTCTTT

len: 14
j_gene: TRBJ2-5
v_gene: TRBV12-3/TRBV12-4
abundance: -
d_gene: -
CDR3aa: CASSLKIGKETQYF
CDR3nt: TGTGCCAGCAGCCTCAAAATTGGAAAGGAGACTCAGTACTTC

len: 15
j_gene: TRBJ2-7
v_gene: TRBV6-5
abundance: once
d_gene: TRBD2
CDR3aa: CASSYQWGGDYDQYF
CDR3nt: TGTGCCAGCAGTTACCAGTGGGGCGGGGACTACGATCAGTACTTT

len: 12
j_gene: TRBJ2-2
v_gene: TRBV7-8
abundance: -
d_gene: -
CDR3aa: CASSSDTGGLFF
CDR3nt: TGTGCCAGCAGCTCCGACACCGGGGGGCTGTTTTTT

len: 13
j_gene: TRBJ2-7
v_gene: TRBV29-1
abundance: -
d_gene: -
CDR3aa: CSVREYTGNEQYF
CDR3nt: TGTAGCGTGAGGGAATACACTGGCAACGAGCAGTACTTC

len: 15
j_gene: TRBJ1-5
v_gene: TRBV20-1
abundance: -
d_gene: -
CDR3aa: CSARNLGFHNQPQHF
CDR3nt: TGCAGTGCTCGTAACCTGGGGTTTCATAATCAGCCCCAGCATTTT

len: 14
j_gene: TRBJ2-3
v_gene: TRBV11-2
abundance: once
d_gene: -
CDR3aa: CARSFPARGVQQYF
CDR3nt: TGTGCCCGCAGCTTTCCAGCGAGGGGCGTTCAGCAGTATTTT

len: 14
j_gene: TRBJ2-1
v_gene: TRBV11-2
abundance: -
d_gene: -
CDR3aa: CASSLVEQDDEKFF
CDR3nt: TGTGCCAGCAGCTTAGTTGAACAGGACGATGAGAAGTTCTTC

len: 15
j_gene: TRBJ1-1
v_gene: TRBV12-3/TRBV12-4
abundance: -
d_gene: -
CDR3aa: CATSFPWILNTEAFF
CDR3nt: TGTGCCACTAGTTTCCCGTGGATACTGAACACTGAAGCTTTCTTT

len: 15
j_gene: TRBJ1-6
v_gene: TRBV6-5
abundance: -
d_gene: TRBD1
CDR3aa: CASGTTGTANSPLHF
CDR3nt: TGTGCCAGCGGCACAACCGGGACAGCTAATTCACCCCTCCACTTT

len: 15
j_gene: TRBJ2-4
v_gene: TRBV28
abundance: -
d_gene: TRBD2
CDR3aa: CASSSGASGWDIQYF
CDR3nt: TGTGCCAGCAGTTCCGGGGCTAGCGGGTGGGACATTCAGTACTTC

len: 14
j_gene: TRBJ1-1
v_gene: TRBV11-2
abundance: -
d_gene: -
CDR3aa: CGSSLATETGGAFF
CDR3nt: TGTGGCAGCAGCTTAGCCACCGAGACAGGAGGGGCTTTCTTT